This is a list of T cell receptor beta chains from one sample in a study of T cell responses to AZD1222 COVID-19 vaccine. Clones were read by immunoSEQ multiplex PCR, and TCRdb kept only the in-frame ones, dropping some. The sample lists about 130,000 clones, just under 95% occurring once. The material was peripheral blood, obtained 28 days after the second AZD1222 dose. The receptors were sampled from an adult who received the AZD1222 COVID-19 vaccine. CDR3s include the opening cysteine and the closing phenylalanine or tryptophan. A D gene is named only where the DNA matches it firmly. Only part of the rows carry a size: once, few, many, or a class if the clone is expanded.

>TRBV12-5|TRBD2|TRBJ2-1|once
CASAPGAGASGSNNEQFF
TGTGCTAGTGCCCCTGGAGCGGGGGCTAGCGGGTCAAACAATGAGCAGTTCTTC
>TRBV2|.|TRBJ1-2|once
CASDRNTYGYTF
TGTGCCAGCGATAGGAACACCTATGGCTACACCTTC
>TRBV2|TRBD2|TRBJ2-3|.
CAVGIAGSTDTQYF
TGTGCCGTCGGGATAGCGGGAAGCACAGATACGCAGTATTTT
>TRBV9|.|TRBJ1-2|.
CASSVVMDLRIYGYTF
TGTGCCAGCAGCGTAGTAATGGACCTCCGGATATATGGCTACACCTTC
>TRBV2|TRBD1|TRBJ1-2|.
CASNRQGVIHGYTF
TGTGCCAGCAACCGCCAGGGGGTGATCCATGGCTACACCTTC
>TRBV4-2|.|TRBJ2-7|few
CASSQTKGSEQYF
TGTGCCAGCAGCCAAACGAAGGGCAGCGAGCAGTACTTC
>TRBV18|TRBD1|TRBJ2-2|.
CASSSRFDRGGTGELFF
TGTGCCAGCTCATCCCGCTTTGACAGGGGCGGCACCGGGGAGCTGTTTTTT
>TRBV19|TRBD1|TRBJ1-1|.
CASKWDREGFTEAFF
TGTGCCAGTAAATGGGACAGGGAGGGTTTCACTGAAGCTTTCTTT
>TRBV27|.|TRBJ1-5|once
CASRLGGPGWYNQPQHF
TGTGCCAGCAGACTGGGGGGGCCGGGATGGTATAATCAGCCCCAGCATTTT
>TRBV25-1|.|TRBJ1-3|.
CASSPTGRWSGNTIYF
TGTGCCAGCAGTCCAACAGGTAGATGGTCTGGAAACACCATATATTTT
>TRBV12-3/TRBV12-4|.|TRBJ2-3|.
CASSLKGTDTQYF
TGTGCCAGCAGTTTAAAGGGCACAGATACGCAGTATTTT
>TRBV30|.|TRBJ2-1|.
CAWRVPGENEQFF
TGTGCCTGGAGAGTCCCGGGGGAGAATGAGCAGTTCTTC
>TRBV5-5|TRBD1|TRBJ1-1|.
CASSGKTGLATEAFF
TGTGCCAGCAGCGGAAAGACAGGGCTGGCCACTGAAGCTTTCTTT
>TRBV7-8|TRBD2|TRBJ2-5|.
CASSSGLAGQETQYF
TGTGCCAGCAGCTCAGGACTAGCGGGACAAGAGACCCAGTACTTC
>TRBV12-3/TRBV12-4|TRBD1|TRBJ1-2|.
CASSRRQGRGYTF
TGTGCCAGCAGTCGGAGACAGGGCAGGGGCTACACCTTC
>TRBV7-9|.|TRBJ1-5|.
CASSLVNQPQHF
TGTGCCAGCAGCTTGGTCAATCAGCCCCAGCATTTT
>TRBV7-2|TRBD2|TRBJ2-3|.
CASSGRSGGPTDTQYF
TGTGCCAGCAGCGGTCGTTCGGGGGGGCCCACAGATACGCAGTATTTT
>TRBV5-3|TRBD2|TRBJ2-5|.
CARSPYPGLAGEQETQYF
TGTGCCAGAAGCCCCTACCCGGGACTAGCGGGGGAACAAGAGACCCAGTACTTC
>TRBV6-5|TRBD1|TRBJ1-1|.
CASSYSTGGRTEAFF
TGTGCCAGCAGTTACTCGACAGGGGGAAGGACTGAAGCTTTCTTT
>TRBV5-1|.|TRBJ2-7|.
CASSSDSGLSYEQYF
TGCGCCAGCAGTTCGGACAGTGGACTATCCTACGAGCAGTACTTC
>TRBV6-2/TRBV6-3|.|TRBJ1-5|.
CASSYSERSNQPQHF
TGTGCCAGCAGTTACTCGGAGAGAAGCAATCAGCCCCAGCATTTT
>TRBV24-1|.|TRBJ2-3|.
CATQGLGDTQYF
TGTGCCACACAGGGTCTCGGAGATACGCAGTATTTT
>TRBV28|TRBD2|TRBJ2-7|.
CASSRGTSGMRNEQYF
TGTGCCAGCAGTCGTGGGACTAGCGGGATGAGGAACGAGCAGTACTTC
>TRBV11-3|.|TRBJ1-6|.
CASSLHANSPLHF
TGTGCCAGCAGCTTACACGCGAATTCACCCCTCCACTTT
>TRBV28|.|TRBJ2-3|.
CASRAGPPDTDTQYF
TGTGCCAGCCGGGCGGGACCGCCGGACACAGATACGCAGTATTTT
>TRBV7-2|.|TRBJ2-3|.
CASSLEYTDTQYF
TGTGCCAGCAGCTTAGAGTACACAGATACGCAGTATTTT
>TRBV29-1|TRBD1|TRBJ1-5|.
CSVGTGGGQPQHF
TGCAGCGTTGGGACAGGGGGAGGGCAGCCCCAGCATTTT
>TRBV3-1/TRBV3-2|TRBD2|TRBJ2-5|.
CASSQRSGGETQYF
TGTGCCAGCAGCCAGAGGAGCGGGGGAGAGACCCAGTACTTC
>TRBV19|.|TRBJ1-2|.
CASTIGLSSYTF
TGTGCCAGTACCATAGGCCTCTCGAGCTACACCTTC
>TRBV18|.|TRBJ2-1|.
CASSPAGYNEQFF
TGTGCCAGCTCACCAGCAGGGTACAATGAGCAGTTCTTC
>TRBV15|.|TRBJ1-1|.
CATSRDPPGTEAFF
TGTGCCACCAGCAGAGACCCCCCGGGGACTGAAGCTTTCTTT
>TRBV4-3|.|TRBJ2-5|.
CASSQDAGDEETQYF
TGCGCCAGCAGCCAAGATGCAGGGGATGAGGAGACCCAGTACTTC
>TRBV28|.|TRBJ2-5|.
CATREFGTQYF
TGTGCCACAAGGGAGTTTGGGACCCAGTACTTC
>TRBV14|.|TRBJ2-6|.
CASSFTGSGANVLTF
TGTGCCAGCAGCTTTACAGGCTCTGGGGCCAACGTCCTGACTTTC
>TRBV12-5|TRBD1|TRBJ2-1|.
CASGGGQGGNEQFF
TGTGCTAGTGGTGGAGGACAGGGGGGCAATGAGCAGTTCTTC
>TRBV4-2|.|TRBJ1-5|.
CASSQPDIQAPNQPQHF
TGTGCCAGCAGCCAACCGGACATACAGGCTCCCAATCAGCCCCAGCATTTT
>TRBV5-6|.|TRBJ2-3|.
CASSRITDTQYF
TGTGCCAGCAGTCGGATCACAGATACGCAGTATTTT
>TRBV24-1|.|TRBJ2-1|.
CATSEGETYNEQFF
TGTGCCACCAGTGAGGGGGAGACCTACAATGAGCAGTTCTTC
>TRBV10-2|.|TRBJ1-1|.
CASSESRGSAEAFF
TGCGCCAGCAGTGAGTCAAGGGGGTCGGCTGAAGCTTTCTTT
>TRBV25-1|TRBD1|TRBJ1-4|.
CASSGNRGQGFRKLFF
TGTGCCAGCAGCGGGAATAGGGGACAGGGGTTTAGGAAACTGTTTTTT
>TRBV15|.|TRBJ1-3|.
CATSRVSGNTIYF
TGTGCCACCAGCAGAGTCTCTGGAAACACCATATATTTT
>TRBV30|TRBD1|TRBJ1-6|.
CAWSVGDRRYSPLHF
TGTGCCTGGAGTGTAGGGGACAGGAGGTATTCACCCCTCCACTTT
>TRBV5-1|TRBD1|TRBJ2-3|.
CASDHTTGVGTDTQYF
TGCGCCAGCGACCACACCACAGGGGTGGGCACAGATACGCAGTATTTT
>TRBV7-9|.|TRBJ1-5|few
CASSLGAENQPQHF
TGTGCCAGCAGCTTAGGGGCAGAGAATCAGCCCCAGCATTTT
>TRBV5-5|.|TRBJ2-3|.
CASSLGQLLDTQYF
TGTGCCAGCAGCTTGGGACAGCTACTCGATACGCAGTATTTT
>TRBV3-1/TRBV3-2|TRBD1|TRBJ2-7|once
CASSQRGLHEQYF
TGTGCCAGCAGCCAGAGGGGGCTCCACGAGCAGTACTTC
>TRBV19|.|TRBJ1-5|.
CASSFPNQPQHF
TGTGCCAGTAGTTTCCCGAATCAGCCCCAGCATTTT
>TRBV2|.|TRBJ2-3|once
CASSGGPRVGTDTQYF
TGTGCCAGCAGTGGGGGGCCGCGCGTCGGCACAGATACGCAGTATTTT
>TRBV5-4|TRBD1|TRBJ2-7|.
CASSLGRGQVTYEQYF
TGTGCCAGCAGCTTGGGCAGGGGACAGGTGACCTACGAGCAGTACTTC
>TRBV7-2|.|TRBJ1-2|.
CASSSLNYGYTF
TGTGCCAGCAGCTCGCTTAACTATGGCTACACCTTC
>TRBV6-5|.|TRBJ1-1|.
CASSYTQFWGTEAFF
TGTGCCAGCAGTTACACACAATTCTGGGGTACTGAAGCTTTCTTT
>TRBV2|TRBD1|TRBJ2-7|.
CASVLRDRPHEQYF
TGTGCCAGCGTCCTAAGGGACAGGCCCCACGAGCAGTACTTC
>TRBV6-1|.|TRBJ1-1|.
CASSSTGASNEAFF
TGTGCCAGCAGTTCCACTGGGGCATCTAATGAAGCTTTCTTT
>TRBV5-1|.|TRBJ1-3|.
CASRQFANTIYF
TGCGCCAGCCGACAGTTTGCAAACACCATATATTTT
>TRBV5-1|TRBD1|TRBJ1-1|once
CASSPGTGTTEAFF
TGCGCCAGCAGTCCCGGGACAGGGACCACTGAAGCTTTCTTT
>TRBV27|TRBD2|TRBJ2-7|once
CASSRKRGADYEQYF
TGTGCCAGCAGTCGAAAGCGGGGGGCCGACTACGAGCAGTACTTC
>TRBV11-2|TRBD2|TRBJ2-5|.
CASSLVGTSVQETQYF
TGTGCCAGCAGCTTAGTCGGGACTAGCGTTCAAGAGACCCAGTACTTC
>TRBV21-1|.|TRBJ2-7|.
CASSTAEALSGLYEQYF
TGTGCCAGCAGCACGGCGGAGGCTCTTTCCGGGTTGTACGAGCAGTACTTC
>TRBV28|TRBD2|TRBJ2-7|.
CASSTTPTSGSLNEQYF
TGTGCCAGCAGTACCACCCCGACTAGCGGGAGCCTAAACGAGCAGTACTTC
>TRBV2|.|TRBJ1-6|once
CASSVAGNYNSPLHF
TGTGCCAGCAGTGTAGCGGGGAATTATAATTCACCCCTCCACTTT